The 22 T cell receptor beta chains below were found in one sample sequenced in a study of radiotherapy plus CTLA-4 blockade in lung cancer. The method was immunoSEQ multiplex PCR; TCRdb's version includes in-frame clones alone and lacks a portion of them. This sample has 12,000 to 15,000 clones; 65% to 75% occur once, and the top ten carry 53%. The specimen comprised peripheral blood, sampled from a patient treated with radiotherapy plus ipilimumab. Receptor source: a human donor with non-small cell lung cancer whose response to radiotherapy plus ipilimumab could not be evaluated.

This chain connects TRBV11-1 to TRBJ1-2; TRBD1 matches 7 bases. The length of the CDR3 is 15 residues. J was trimmed by 4 bases and V by 1 base; bases with no gene match: 6. Germline V lookup: CDR1 SGHAT, CDR2 FQDESV (reference sequence). DNA of the CDR3: TGTGCCAGCAGCTTAGACAGGGGATCATTCTATGGCTACACCTTC. Translated: CASSLDRGSFYGYTF.

The genes are TRBV27 and TRBJ2-1; tentatively, D is TRBD2 (6 bases). Germline assignment: CDR1 MNHEY and CDR2 SMNVEV (reference sequence). This CDR3 comprises 15 residues. Trimming took off 6 bases at V and 3 bases at J, with 15 bases between the two ends. CDR3: CASREGLNRYNEQFF. CDR3 DNA: TGTGCCAGCAGGGAGGGCCTTAACCGCTACAATGAGCAGTTCTTC.

The chain couples TRBV7-2 to TRBJ1-5; D is unresolved. CDR3 length: 16 amino acids. Germline V gene sequence: CDR1 SGHTA, CDR2 FQGNSA. V lost 1 base to trimming and J lost 0 bases, with 10 bases between them. Here the CDR3 DNA reads TGTGCCAGCAGCTTAGACTGGAGGTATAGCAATCAGCCCCAGCATTTT. Amino acid sequence: CASSLDWRYSNQPQHF.

This clone was picked up a small number of times. In DNA, the CDR3 is TGTGCCAGCAGCCACGGACAGAGCTACGAGCAGTACTTC. It encodes CASSHGQSYEQYF. The rearrangement uses TRBV6-1 and TRBJ2-7, with D possibly matching TRBD1 (6 bases). Trimming removed 6 bases from V and 3 bases from J, with 12 bases in between. Germline loops: CDR1 MNHNS, CDR2 SASEGT. The CDR3 loop spans 13 amino acids.

The chain carries TRBV5-1 and TRBJ2-7, with D possibly being TRBD2 (5 bases). Germline values: CDR1 SGHRS, CDR2 YFSETQ. The CDR3 length is 15 residues. V lost 4 bases and J lost 3, with 17 bases in between. CDR3 amino acids: CASSALDLNRYEQYF. Here the CDR3 DNA reads TGCGCCAGCAGCGCCTTGGACTTGAACCGCTACGAGCAGTACTTC.

This sequence joins TRBV13 and TRBJ1-3; 7 nucleotides line up with TRBD1. The junction had 12 bases not matched to a gene; V was cut back by 4 bases and J by 3 bases. The CDR3 sequence is 17 residues long. CDR1 is PRHDT and CDR2 is FYEKMQ in the germline V gene (reference sequence). CDR3 protein: CASSSWVKGAHGNTIYF. DNA of the CDR3: TGTGCCAGCAGCTCCTGGGTGAAGGGGGCGCATGGAAACACCATATATTTT.

The CDR3 DNA reads TGCGCCAGCAGCCAGGCAGAGAACACCGGGGAGCTGTTTTTT. It translates to CASSQAENTGELFF. The chain employs TRBV4-3 and TRBJ2-2, with D unclear. The CDR3 is made up of 14 amino acids. Germline values: CDR1 LGHNA, CDR2 YSLEER. V gave up 3 bases and J gave up 1 base, with 6 bases separating them.

The chain recombines TRBV5-1 with TRBJ1-6, with D possibly TRBD1 on 5 matching bases. Germline V gene data show CDR1 as SGHRS and CDR2 as YFSETQ. V shed 4 bases and J shed 10 bases, with 12 bases lying between them. CDR3 length: 13 residues. CDR3 coding DNA: TGCGCCAGCAGCAACGGGGGGGGATCACCCCTCCACTTT. This codes for CASSNGGGSPLHF.

This clone was seen only a few times. The rearrangement links TRBV27 to TRBJ1-2; TRBD1 agrees at 7 bases. Germline-derived CDR1 and CDR2 are MNHEY and SMNVEV (reference sequence). V lost 7 bases and J lost 3; bases outside the gene matches: 11. There are 15 residues in the CDR3. This CDR3 reads CASTQRQGLDYGYTF. The CDR3 DNA follows: TGTGCCAGCACCCAAAGACAGGGTCTCGACTATGGCTACACCTTC.

This clone was seen just once. The J gene is TRBJ2-2, the V gene TRBV4-1, with 8 bases fitting TRBD2. In germline, CDR1 is MGHRA, CDR2 YSYEKL. V lost 1 base, J lost 7 bases, and 5 bases stayed unmatched. This CDR3 has 15 amino acids. This CDR3 reads CASSQVGTRVGELFF. CDR3 nucleotide sequence: TGCGCCAGCAGCCAAGTCGGGACTAGGGTCGGGGAGCTGTTTTTT.

The chain couples TRBV11-2 to TRBJ1-1; TRBD1 aligns across 7 bases. Losses at the gene ends were 2 bases for V and 1 base for J; bases not matched to a gene: 4. CDR3 size: 15 residues. Germline V gives CDR1 SGHAT, CDR2 FQNNGV. The CDR3 reads CASSLSPGGNTEAFF. For the CDR3, the DNA is TGTGCCAGCAGCTTATCCCCAGGGGGGAACACTGAAGCTTTCTTT.

The genes are TRBV15 and TRBJ2-3; perhaps TRBD1 as D (6 bases). There are 13 residues in the CDR3. V shed 5 bases and J shed 6 bases, with 12 bases lying between them. CDR1 and CDR2 from the germline V gene are LNHNV and YYDKDF (reference sequence). As DNA, the CDR3 is TGTGCCACCAGCTTGGAAACAGGGGATACGCAGTATTTT. Its translation: CATSLETGDTQYF.

This clone was seen more than once but under ten times. This same CDR3 is encoded by further DNA sequences in the sample. The chain is built from TRBV7-2 and TRBJ2-1; 10 bases are shared with TRBD2. V lost 4 bases to trimming and J lost 4 bases; unmatched junction nucleotides: 4. The CDR3 has 15 amino acids. Germline CDR1 is SGHTA and CDR2 is FQGNSA. CDR3 amino acids: CASSSTSGQYNEQFF. The DNA for the CDR3 is TGTGCCAGCAGCTCGACTAGCGGGCAGTACAATGAGCAGTTCTTC.

This chain connects TRBV5-1 to TRBJ1-1, with D perhaps matching TRBD1 (6 bases). CDR1 SGHRS and CDR2 YFSETQ come from the germline V gene. There are 14 residues in the CDR3. Trimming removed 2 bases at V and 1 base at J, with 9 bases between. The CDR3 coding sequence is TGCGCCAGCAGCTTTGGACAGACGAACACTGAAGCTTTCTTT. It is translated as CASSFGQTNTEAFF.

The rearrangement joins TRBV2 to TRBJ1-2, with 9 bases identical to TRBD1. The CDR3 has 15 residues. The V segment lost 4 bases and the J segment 5 bases; nucleotides outside the gene matches: 8. CDR1 and CDR2 (germline): SNHLY, FYNNEI. In DNA form, the CDR3 reads TGTGCCAGCAGTGGAGACAGGGGGAAGGGGTATGGCTACACCTTC. This codes for CASSGDRGKGYGYTF.

This chain links TRBV6-4 with TRBJ2-1; 11 nucleotides align to TRBD2. Germline assignment: CDR1 MRHNA and CDR2 SNTAGT. There are 16 residues in the CDR3. J was trimmed by 4 bases and V by 5 bases; bases with no gene match: 7. The CDR3 here is CASSWTSGLPYNEQFF. The CDR3 nucleotides are TGTGCCAGCAGTTGGACTAGCGGGTTACCTTACAATGAGCAGTTCTTC.

CDR3: CASSLGGSQETQYF. CDR3 nucleotide sequence: TGTGCCAGCAGCTTGGGAGGTTCCCAAGAGACCCAGTACTTC. V gene TRBV5-5 combines with J gene TRBJ2-5; no clear D gene. The V and J ends lost 0 bases and 1 base respectively, with 7 bases between them. This CDR3 has 14 amino acids. The V gene's germline CDR1 is SGHKS and CDR2 YYEKEE (reference sequence).

The V and J genes are TRBV7-9 and TRBJ1-2; perhaps TRBD1 as D (6 bases). The CDR3 is made up of 14 amino acids. The V gene lost 7 bases and the J gene lost 1 base, with 13 bases spanning the gap. CDR1 SEHNR and CDR2 FQNEAQ come from the germline V gene (reference sequence). CDR3 sequence: CASKSSDSNYGYTF. DNA for the CDR3: TGTGCCAGCAAATCTTCGGACAGTAACTATGGCTACACCTTC.

V gene TRBV15 combines with J gene TRBJ1-1; no clear D. Trimming cost V 0 bases and J 1 base, with 9 bases left between them. Germline V lookup: CDR1 LNHNV, CDR2 YYDKDF (reference sequence). This CDR3 has 15 residues. CDR3 residues: CATSRDLGGNTEAFF. The CDR3 DNA sequence: TGTGCCACCAGCAGAGATTTGGGAGGGAACACTGAAGCTTTCTTT.

This sequence joins TRBV27 and TRBJ1-2; weak D call: TRBD1 (6 bases). Germline V gives CDR1 MNHEY, CDR2 SMNVEV (reference sequence). V was pared by 1 base and J by 3 bases, with 6 bases between. This CDR3 is 13 amino acids long. CDR3 protein: CASSLYRDYGYTF. CDR3 nucleotides: TGTGCCAGCAGTTTATACAGGGACTATGGCTACACCTTC.

The chain carries TRBV4-3 and TRBJ2-5; TRBD2 matches 10 bases. V was pared by 4 bases and J by 6 bases, with 5 bases of the junction left unmatched. The CDR3 spans 14 residues. Germline CDR1 and CDR2: LGHNA and YSLEER. The CDR3 reads CASSPEAGGKTQYF. The CDR3 nucleotides read TGCGCCAGCAGCCCAGAAGCGGGGGGGAAGACCCAGTACTTC.

The rearrangement links TRBV5-1 to TRBJ1-2; 9 bases are shared with TRBD1. The CDR3 spans 17 residues. V lost 1 base, J lost 0 bases, and 7 bases stayed unmatched. Germline V gene lookup returns CDR1 SGHRS and CDR2 YFSETQ. The CDR3 region is CASSLTAYRGPNYGYTF. CDR3 bases: TGCGCCAGCAGCTTGACCGCGTACAGGGGGCCTAACTATGGCTACACCTTC.